This TCR beta chain was found in a study of OX40 agonist ivuxolimab in advanced cancers. Produced via immunoSEQ multiplex PCR; TCRdb's table is partial and in-frame only. The sample has 90,000 to 120,000 clones, less than 95% seen once. This TCR derives from an adult with an advanced solid tumor such as melanoma, head and neck, liver or kidney cancer. The sequencing here drew on CD4+ or CD8+ T cells sorted from blood, taken in a trial of the OX40 agonist ivuxolimab.

The CDR3 DNA follows: TGTGCCAGCAGTAGGCCCCCGGACGGCGAGCAGTACTTC. Translating gives CASSRPPDGEQYF. This chain joins TRBV28 and TRBJ2-7; D not certain. The V gene lost 5 bases and the J gene lost 6 bases, with 14 bases spanning the gap. Germline V lookup: CDR1 MDHEN, CDR2 SYDVKM. This CDR3 contains 13 residues.